Below, 10 T cell receptor beta chains from the same sample are listed, as sequenced in a study of blood T cells in healthy people across ages. Primed by a sample-barcoded 5' primer and a J-beta primer mix, a second PCR proceeded for about 6 to 11 cycles. TCRdb re-analysed the 5' RACE reads in MiXCR, keeping a single row per CDR3 protein. The sample holds roughly 800,000 distinct CDR3 sequences; about three fifths are singletons and the top ten take over 20%. The source material was blood. The receptors derive from a man aged 25-45 years in good health.

The rearrangement joins TRBV7-2 to TRBJ2-3, with 10 bases identical to TRBD2. CDR3 size: 15 residues. The V segment lost 5 bases and the J segment 7 bases; nucleotides outside the gene matches: 9. Germline CDR1 and CDR2: SGHTA and FQGNSA. The CDR3 sequence: CASSDQGLAMNTQYF. DNA of the CDR3: TGTGCCAGCAGCGATCAGGGACTAGCGATGAATACGCAGTATTTT.

The rearrangement links TRBV4-2 to TRBJ2-1; D may be TRBD1 (5 bases). The CDR3 has 18 amino acids. The germline gives CDR1 LGHNA, CDR2 YNFKEQ. Trimming cost V 0 bases and J 2 bases, with 17 bases left between them. CDR3 amino acids: CASSQDPGQGSPYNEQFF. CDR3 bases: TGTGCCAGCAGCCAAGACCCGGGTCAGGGCAGCCCCTACAATGAGCAGTTCTTC.

This clonotype has only a few counts. V usage is TRBV14 and J usage is TRBJ2-1, with 8 bases aligning to TRBD1. CDR1 is SGHDN and CDR2 is FVKESK in the germline V gene. The CDR3 runs 16 residues. Trimming at V came to 0 bases and at J to 7 bases, leaving 8 bases not matched to a gene. The DNA of the CDR3 is TGTGCCAGCAGCCAAGATTGGACAGGGCGAGTGAATGAGCAGTTCTTC. Translation: CASSQDWTGRVNEQFF.

V and J are TRBV7-2 and TRBJ1-1; no firm D call. Germline CDR1 and CDR2: SGHTA and FQGNSA. This CDR3 comprises 17 residues. Trimming left V 1 base short and J 7 bases short, with 22 bases between. For the CDR3, the DNA is TGTGCCAGCAGCTTAGTAATGTGGAGGGAGGATTTCGTTGAAGCTTTCTTT. Its translation is CASSLVMWREDFVEAFF.

The chain combines TRBV25-1 with TRBJ2-5; D call uncertain. V was pared by 1 base and J by 3 bases, with 15 bases between. The CDR3 loop spans 16 amino acids. Germline CDR1 is MGHDK and CDR2 is SYGVNS. The CDR3: CASSEWEGRGEETQYF. The CDR3 coding sequence is TGTGCCAGCAGTGAATGGGAAGGGCGCGGCGAAGAGACCCAGTACTTC.

This chain uses TRBV5-1 with TRBJ2-3; 9 positions match TRBD1. CDR1 is SGHRS, CDR2 YFSETQ, per germline. This CDR3 contains 14 residues. J lost 3 bases, V lost 7 bases, and 6 bases had no gene match. The DNA of the CDR3 is TGCGCCAGCTGTGCGGGACAGGGAACAGATACGCAGTATTTT. This encodes CASCAGQGTDTQYF.

The rearrangement links TRBV6-1 to TRBJ1-1; maybe TRBD1 (6 bases). V was cut by 2 bases and J by 7 bases, with 14 bases left in between. Germline CDR1 reads MNHNS; CDR2 reads SASEGT. This CDR3 contains 14 residues. CDR3 coding DNA: TGTGCCAGCAGTGAACACAGGGATAGGGGTGAAGCTTTCTTT. The encoded protein is CASSEHRDRGEAFF.

J is TRBJ2-3 and V is TRBV7-2, with D possibly TRBD1 on 6 matching bases. V was shortened by 6 bases and J by 2 bases, with 12 bases between the two germline ends. The CDR3 sequence is 14 residues long. Germline V gives CDR1 SGHTA, CDR2 FQGNSA. The CDR3 region has the DNA TGTGCCAGCAGTTCCCGGACAGTCACAGATACGCAGTATTTT. It encodes CASSSRTVTDTQYF.

This clonotype was seen at least ten times. The gene calls are TRBV4-3 and TRBJ2-7; D may be TRBD2 (6 bases). The CDR3 has 13 amino acids. V was pared by 1 base and J by 4 bases, with 8 bases between. Germline CDR1 reads LGHNA; CDR2 reads YSLEER. DNA of the CDR3: TGCGCCAGCAGCCAAGTCGGGGGTTACGAGCAGTACTTC. This translates into CASSQVGGYEQYF.

This clonotype has more than one count but fewer than ten. The chain uses TRBV15 and TRBJ1-1; D gene unclear. Trimming stripped 5 bases from V and 3 bases from J, with 13 bases between. There are 14 residues in the CDR3. Germline V gene sequence: CDR1 LNHNV, CDR2 YYDKDF (reference sequence). CDR3 loop: CATSGEMGDTEAFF. CDR3 nucleotide sequence: TGTGCCACCAGCGGGGAGATGGGAGACACTGAAGCTTTCTTT.